This is a list of T cell receptor beta chains from one sample in a study of blood T cell repertoires in COVID-19. Data came from immunoSEQ multiplex PCR; TCRdb stores just in-frame clones and leaves some out. The table has 470,000 or so clones, about 90% seen once. The sequenced material came from PBMCs or T cells enriched from blood (not recorded which). The receptor set was obtained from a woman aged 18-29 years with acute COVID-19. The CDR3 runs from the conserved cysteine through the conserved F or W. The D gene is left open where the match is weak. Only some rows state a clone size, as once, few, many or a class for expanded clones.

>TRBJ2-2|TRBV5-1|.|.
TGCGCCAGCGTGCAGGGCCCGGAATTGAACACCGGGGAGCTGTTTTTT
CASVQGPELNTGELFF
>TRBJ2-3|TRBV4-3|once|TRBD2
TGCGCCAGCAGCCAAGACCGATGGACTAGCGGGGAGGCAGATACGCAGTATTTT
CASSQDRWTSGEADTQYF
>TRBJ2-7|TRBV30|.|TRBD2
TGTGCCTGGACTATTAACGGGGGGTTATACGAGCAGTACTTC
CAWTINGGLYEQYF
>TRBJ1-1|TRBV29-1|.|.
TGCAGCGTTTACGCTGACAGGCAGAACACTGAAGCTTTCTTT
CSVYADRQNTEAFF
>TRBJ2-6|TRBV7-9|.|TRBD1
TGTGCCAGCAGTTGGGGACAGGGGGCCTCTGGGGCCAACGTCCTGACTTTC
CASSWGQGASGANVLTF
>TRBJ1-1|TRBV10-3|few|TRBD1
TGTGCCATCAGGTTACAGGGGAATACTGAAGCTTTCTTT
CAIRLQGNTEAFF
>TRBJ2-7|TRBV19|.|.
TGTGCCAGTAGCCGGGGGGCGGTGAGCTCCTACGAGCAGTACTTC
CASSRGAVSSYEQYF
>TRBJ2-7|TRBV29-1|once|.
TGCAGCGTTGAATTCAGCTCCTACGAGCAGTACTTC
CSVEFSSYEQYF
>TRBJ2-5|TRBV5-6|.|TRBD2
TGTGCCAGCAGCTTGATTCTAGCGGGAGTTGAGACCCAGTACTTC
CASSLILAGVETQYF
>TRBJ2-2|TRBV5-1|.|TRBD1
TGCGCCAGCAGCCCCAGGACAGGGAACACCGGGGAGCTGTTTTTT
CASSPRTGNTGELFF
>TRBJ2-3|TRBV29-1|.|.
TGCAGCGTTGTCGGGGATGAGGCCACAGATACGCAGTATTTT
CSVVGDEATDTQYF
>TRBJ1-5|TRBV19|few|.
TGTGCCAGTAGTATTGGGCAGGGACTTGCTCAGCCCCAGCATTTT
CASSIGQGLAQPQHF
>TRBJ1-2|TRBV30|once|TRBD1
TGTGCCTGGAGGGGGACAGGTCGACATGGCTACACCTTC
CAWRGTGRHGYTF
>TRBJ1-2|TRBV29-1|.|.
TGCAGCGTTGTAGCGGGCCATGGCTACACCTTC
CSVVAGHGYTF
>TRBJ2-1|TRBV29-1|few|TRBD2
TGCAGCGGGGAGGGGATGGTCGATGAGCAGTTCTTC
CSGEGMVDEQFF
>TRBJ1-1|TRBV12-3/TRBV12-4|once|.
TGTGCCAGCAGCTCTCGACAGAATGAAGCTTTCTTT
CASSSRQNEAFF
>TRBJ1-5|TRBV4-2|.|.
TGTGCCAGCAGCCAAGATAGGGGGGGGCGTCAGCCCCAGCATTTT
CASSQDRGGRQPQHF
>TRBJ1-2|TRBV3-1/TRBV3-2|few|TRBD1
TGTGCCAGCAGCCAAGAAGGGACAGGGGGGGTTAGTGGCTACACCTTC
CASSQEGTGGVSGYTF
>TRBJ1-5|TRBV7-8|.|TRBD1
TGTGCCAGCAGCTTAGACGGACAGGCGTTCTTTCCCCAGCATTTT
CASSLDGQAFFPQHF
>TRBJ2-5|TRBV3-1/TRBV3-2|.|TRBD2
TGTGCCAGCAGCCGCGGGGGGGAGACCCAGTACTTC
CASSRGGETQYF
>TRBJ2-7|TRBV14|.|TRBD2
TGTGCCAGCAGCCAAGATAAGACTAGCGGTACCTACGAGCAGTACTTC
CASSQDKTSGTYEQYF
>TRBJ2-3|TRBV5-1|.|TRBD1
TGCGCCAGCAGCTTTGGACAGGCCGCAGATACGCAGTATTTT
CASSFGQAADTQYF
>TRBJ2-1|TRBV4-1|.|.
TGCGCCAGCAGCCAAGATGGGACATTGGTCTCGCGGCAGTTCTTC
CASSQDGTLVSRQFF
>TRBJ1-5|TRBV19|.|.
TGTGCCAGTGGTCCTTTAGGGGAGCCCCAGCATTTT
CASGPLGEPQHF
>TRBJ1-2|TRBV7-9|once|.
TGTGCCAGCAGCGCTTATCAACAGCAGACCTATGGCTACACCTTC
CASSAYQQQTYGYTF
>TRBJ2-1|TRBV19|.|.
TGTGCCAGTAGTGACGGGATCGGTTCCTACAATGAGCAGTTCTTC
CASSDGIGSYNEQFF
>TRBJ2-1|TRBV18|.|TRBD2
TGTGCCAGCTCACCAGGACTAGCGGGAGAGGGGACTGAGCAGTTCTTC
CASSPGLAGEGTEQFF
>TRBJ1-2|TRBV20-1|.|TRBD1
TGCAGTGCTAGTACGGACAGGGGGCTGGGTGGCTACACCTTC
CSASTDRGLGGYTF
>TRBJ1-1|TRBV6-5|.|.
TGTGCCAGCAGCCAAGACAGGTCGGACACTGAAGCTTTCTTT
CASSQDRSDTEAFF
>TRBJ2-2|TRBV5-1|.|TRBD2
TGCGCCAGCAGCTTGCCTAGCGGGGGGGATGACACCGGGGAGCTGTTTTTT
CASSLPSGGDDTGELFF
>TRBJ2-3|TRBV11-2|.|TRBD1
TGTGCCAGCAGCTTAATACCCGGTGGACAGGAGGAGACAGATACGCAGTATTTT
CASSLIPGGQEETDTQYF
>TRBJ1-5|TRBV29-1|.|.
TGCAGCGCTGTGACAGCGAGCAATCAGCCCCAGCATTTT
CSAVTASNQPQHF
>TRBJ2-1|TRBV30|.|.
TGTGCCTGGAGTCACCCCGGGTTGAGCTCCTACAATGAGCAGTTCTTC
CAWSHPGLSSYNEQFF
>TRBJ1-3|TRBV11-2|once|.
TGTGCCAGCAGCTTCAGGGACACTGGAAACACCATATATTTT
CASSFRDTGNTIYF
>TRBJ2-7|TRBV9|.|TRBD1
TGTGCCAGCAGCGTAACTTGGGACAGGGGTGACGAGCAGTACTTC
CASSVTWDRGDEQYF
>TRBJ1-1|TRBV5-1|.|.
TGCGCCAGCGGCCCTGGACGGGAAGAAGCTTTCTTT
CASGPGREEAFF
>TRBJ2-7|TRBV7-6|.|TRBD2
TGTGCCAGCAGCCCGGGACTAGCGGGAGTACTGTCCTACGAGCAGTACTTC
CASSPGLAGVLSYEQYF
>TRBJ1-5|TRBV6-5|.|TRBD1
TGTGCCAGCAGTTACATTGGAGTCGGGGGACAGCAGCCCCAGCATTTT
CASSYIGVGGQQPQHF
>TRBJ1-5|TRBV5-1|.|TRBD1
TGCGCCAGCAGCCTGACAGGGGAAGGGAATCAGCCCCAGCATTTT
CASSLTGEGNQPQHF
>TRBJ2-2|TRBV19|.|TRBD2
TGTGCCAGTAGTATAGAGATAAGGGACAGGGGACTAGCGGGAGACCTCGGGGAGCTGTTTTTT
CASSIEIRDRGLAGDLGELFF
>TRBJ2-1|TRBV5-4|.|TRBD2
TGTGCCAGCAGCCCGGGACTAGAAGAGGTCAATGAGCAGTTCTTC
CASSPGLEEVNEQFF
>TRBJ2-3|TRBV10-3|.|TRBD2
TGTGCCATCAGTGATGGTTTTGGGGGAGGGACAGATACGCAGTATTTT
CAISDGFGGGTDTQYF
>TRBJ2-1|TRBV6-2/TRBV6-3|.|TRBD2
TGTGCCAGCAGTTACTCAGAAAGACTAGCGGGATATTACAATGAGCAGTTCTTC
CASSYSERLAGYYNEQFF
>TRBJ2-1|TRBV29-1|.|TRBD2
TGCGGGAGCGGGAACTCCTACAATGAGCAGTTCTTC
CGSGNSYNEQFF
>TRBJ2-3|TRBV28|.|TRBD2
TGTGCCAGCAGTAGCGGGGCCCGCACAGATACGCAGTATTTT
CASSSGARTDTQYF
>TRBJ2-7|TRBV28|.|TRBD2
TGTGCCAGCAGTTTATTGGCGGGAGGGCCGCGGGAGCAGTACTTC
CASSLLAGGPREQYF
>TRBJ2-4|TRBV10-1|.|.
TGCGCCAGCAGTGATGGGGGCGCCAAAAACATTCAGTACTTC
CASSDGGAKNIQYF
>TRBJ1-5|TRBV18|.|.
TGTGCCAGCTCACCTAACCACGGACCACCAGGGGCTAGCAATCAGCCCCAGCATTTT
CASSPNHGPPGASNQPQHF
>TRBJ2-7|TRBV24-1|.|.
TGTGCCACCAGTCCCCTGACAGAATACTACGAGCAGTACTTC
CATSPLTEYYEQYF
>TRBJ2-1|TRBV6-2/TRBV6-3|.|TRBD1
TGTGCCAGCAGTGGGACAGGGGGCCTCAATGAGCAGTTCTTC
CASSGTGGLNEQFF
>TRBJ1-6|TRBV5-1|.|.
TGCGCCAGCAGCGCGGAGAGCTCCTATAATTCACCCCTCCACTTT
CASSAESSYNSPLHF
>TRBJ1-6|TRBV3-1/TRBV3-2|.|.
TGTGCCAGCAGCCAAGAAGGCAGGGCCCTCCACTTT
CASSQEGRALHF
>TRBJ1-4|TRBV19|.|.
TGTGCCAGTAGCTTGGCCGGGACAACTAATGAAAAACTGTTTTTT
CASSLAGTTNEKLFF
>TRBJ1-1|TRBV3-1/TRBV3-2|.|.
TGTGCCAGCAGCCAAGATATTAATGGGCGCAGGGGCACTGAAGCTTTCTTT
CASSQDINGRRGTEAFF
>TRBJ2-5|TRBV5-6|.|TRBD1
TGTGCCAGCAGCCAAGCCGATAGACAGGGAGAGACCCAGTACTTC
CASSQADRQGETQYF
>TRBJ2-7|TRBV5-8|.|.
TGTGCCAGCAGCTATCAGGGGATCGGCGAGCAGTACTTC
CASSYQGIGEQYF
>TRBJ2-7|TRBV6-5|.|.
TGTGCCAGCCGCAGGGGTCTACAACCCTACGAGCAGTACTTC
CASRRGLQPYEQYF
>TRBJ1-2|TRBV10-3|.|TRBD1
TGTGCCATCAGGGGGACAGGGGAGGACTATGGCTACACCTTC
CAIRGTGEDYGYTF